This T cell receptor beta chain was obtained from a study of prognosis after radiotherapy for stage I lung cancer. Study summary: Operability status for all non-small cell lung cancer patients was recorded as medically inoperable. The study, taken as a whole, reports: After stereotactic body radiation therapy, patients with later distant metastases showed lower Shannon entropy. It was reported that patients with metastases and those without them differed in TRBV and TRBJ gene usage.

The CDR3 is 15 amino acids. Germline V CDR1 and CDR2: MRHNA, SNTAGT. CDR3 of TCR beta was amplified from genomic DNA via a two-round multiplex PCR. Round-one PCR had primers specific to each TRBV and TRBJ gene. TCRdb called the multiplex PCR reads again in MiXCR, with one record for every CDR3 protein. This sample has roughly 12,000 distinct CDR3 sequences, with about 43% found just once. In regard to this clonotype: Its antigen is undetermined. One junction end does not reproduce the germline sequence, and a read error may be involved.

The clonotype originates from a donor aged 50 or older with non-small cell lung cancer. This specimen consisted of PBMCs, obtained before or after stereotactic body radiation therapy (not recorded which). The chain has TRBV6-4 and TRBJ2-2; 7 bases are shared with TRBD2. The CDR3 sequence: CSSSVGGLDTVELFF. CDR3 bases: TGTTCCAGCAGTGTCGGGGGGTTGGACACCGTGGAGCTGTTTTTT.